This TCR beta chain was sequenced in a study of T cells in Graves' hyperthyroidism and ophthalmopathy. Study-level points and caveats: Clonotypes that were expanded in thyroid above 0.001 mostly appeared in blood too.

The sample holds many counts of this clonotype. Its antigen is still unknown. A Clinical Activity Score of at least 3, a NOSPECS grade of at least 4 and a duration under 3 months were recorded in the ophthalmopathy patients. Patients with uncontrolled infections, other autoimmune diseases, pregnancy or lactation were excluded. RNA transcripts provided the source from which TCR beta CDR3 regions were amplified. First-round RT-PCR of the TCR CDR3 relied on the HTBI primer set. TCRdb independently ran MiXCR on the multiplex PCR reads; one entry per CDR3 protein. The sample lists about 640,000 distinct CDR3 sequences; around 13% were seen once. The germline CDR1 and CDR2 sequences are SEHNR and FQNEAQ (reference sequence). V was pared by 1 base and J by 6 bases, with 10 bases between. The CDR3 is made up of 15 amino acids.

The source of this sequence is a woman aged 45 to 65 with Graves' ophthalmopathy. This sequence joins TRBV7-9 and TRBJ1-6; no reliable D call. Input material: blood. In nucleotides, the CDR3 is TGTGCCAGCAGCTTAGACTCAAGAGTTAATTCACCCCTCCACTTT. This codes for CASSLDSRVNSPLHF.